This T cell receptor beta chain is drawn from a study of cytomegalovirus exposure and HLA in healthy donors. General study findings and limits: Differences between HLA loci emerged in a later analysis of TCR association rates, with DRB1 most and HLA-C fewest.

Germline V gives CDR1 SGHVS, CDR2 FNYEAQ. CDR3 size: 16 residues. The V gene end was trimmed by 6 bases and the J gene end by 2 bases; junction bases not matched to a gene: 10. This clone came up many times. What it recognizes is unknown. Use of 60 Vbeta and 13 Jbeta primers characterized the PCR. Here immunoSEQ multiplex PCR was the method, and the copy in TCRdb shows in-frame clones only, minus some. The sample carries fewer than 70,000 clones, 55% to 75% recorded once. The chain employs TRBV7-6 and TRBJ1-5; 7 nucleotides align to TRBD1. The sample was PBMCs. The sequence was collected from a woman aged 30 to 39 in good health and CMV-seronegative. CDR3 region: CASSPQGVFGNQPQHF. The CDR3 DNA reads TGTGCCAGCAGTCCTCAGGGGGTGTTTGGCAATCAGCCCCAGCATTTT.